This TCR beta chain was sequenced during a study of persistence of HIV-infected CD4 T cells. Study results and caveats: Proviral oligoclonality tracked with TCR oligoclonality within the same sorted cells.

Cells were stimulated nonspecifically with anti-CD3/anti-CD28 magnetic beads. Responding CD4+ T cells were sorted by upregulation of both CD40 ligand and CD69. On this clone: Antigen unknown.

Sequencing used immunoSEQ version 4 in survey mode. The assay was immunoSEQ multiplex PCR, and TCRdb's table has in-frame clones only and misses some. The sample contains tens of thousands of clones, about nine tenths of which appear only once. Germline CDR1 MNHNS, CDR2 SASEGT. V trimming: 0 bases; J trimming: 0 bases; junction bases outside the gene matches: 0. This CDR3 contains 17 residues. The receptor was isolated from an adult woman with HIV who was CMV-seropositive. This rearrangement joins TRBV6-1 to TRBJ2-3, with 13 bases identical to TRBD2. Sample: CD4+ T cells sorted from PBMCs after roughly 19-hour stimulation, taken from a patient who received antiretroviral therapy. As DNA, the CDR3 is TGTGCCAGCAGTGAAGCGGGACTAGCGGGGAGCACAGATACGCAGTATTTT. It yields the protein CASSEAGLAGSTDTQYF.